This is a list of T cell receptor beta chains from one sample in a study of OX40 agonist ivuxolimab in advanced cancers. Here immunoSEQ multiplex PCR was the method, and the copy in TCRdb shows in-frame clones only, minus some. The sample lists tens of thousands of clones, more than 75% occurring once. The sequencing here drew on CD4+ or CD8+ T cells sorted from blood, taken in a trial of the OX40 agonist ivuxolimab. The receptors here all came from an adult with an advanced solid tumor such as melanoma, head and neck, liver or kidney cancer. The CDR3 runs from the conserved cysteine through the conserved F or W. Each record gives: CDR3 DNA, CDR3 protein, J gene, D gene, clone size, V gene. The D gene is left open where the match is weak. Size is stated for part of the rows, as once, few or many counts, or as a class when the clone is expanded.

TGTGCCAGCTCATCGTCTGGCGGGAGGGTAACAGGCACAGATACGCAGTATTTT,CASSSSGGRVTGTDTQYF,TRBJ2-3,TRBD2,-,TRBV18
TGCGCCAGCAGCTATTGGCCATACAGGGTGAGGGCCGGGGAGCTGTTTTTT,CASSYWPYRVRAGELFF,TRBJ2-2,-,-,TRBV5-1
TGTGCCAGCTCCTCCGAGACAGCGGCTTTTGAGCAGTACTTC,CASSSETAAFEQYF,TRBJ2-7,-,-,TRBV18
TGTGCCAGTACCCGAGGAGCAACTAATGAAAAACTGTTTTTT,CASTRGATNEKLFF,TRBJ1-4,-,-,TRBV19
TGCGCCAGCAGTAACCCGACAGGGGTTAACAATCAGCCCCAGCATTTT,CASSNPTGVNNQPQHF,TRBJ1-5,TRBD1,-,TRBV10-1
TGTGCCAGCAGCCCGCGCTCCATCACAGGGGGCTATGGCTACACCTTC,CASSPRSITGGYGYTF,TRBJ1-2,TRBD1,-,TRBV5-6
TGTGCCAGCAGCTTAGAGACCCTTTGGAACAATGAGCAGTTCTTC,CASSLETLWNNEQFF,TRBJ2-1,-,-,TRBV7-9
TGTGCCAGCAGCTTAGGCGGAACGAACACCGGGGAGCTGTTTTTT,CASSLGGTNTGELFF,TRBJ2-2,-,-,TRBV7-3
TGCAGCGTTGAGAACCCATTTAGCACAGATACGCAGTATTTT,CSVENPFSTDTQYF,TRBJ2-3,-,-,TRBV29-1
TGTGCCAGCAGCTTAGGTACAGTCGAGCAGTACTTC,CASSLGTVEQYF,TRBJ2-7,-,-,TRBV7-2
TGTGCCAGTAGTCTCGCGAGGGGCAGCACTAATGAAAAACTGTTTTTT,CASSLARGSTNEKLFF,TRBJ1-4,-,-,TRBV19
TGCAGTGCTAGAGGTCAGCTTATAAAGTATTTT,CSARGQLIKYF,TRBJ2-3,-,-,TRBV20-1
TGTGCCAGCAGCCAACAACTAGCGGGAGGCACCGGGGAGCTGTTTTTT,CASSQQLAGGTGELFF,TRBJ2-2,TRBD2,-,TRBV4-2
TGTGCCAGCAGTGAAGCGCGACTAGCGGTCACAGATACGCAGTATTTT,CASSEARLAVTDTQYF,TRBJ2-3,TRBD2,-,TRBV6-1
TGTGCCAGCAGCCAAATTGTAAGTTCCGGACTAGCGCCGAGCTCCTACAATGAGCAGTTCTTC,CASSQIVSSGLAPSSYNEQFF,TRBJ2-1,TRBD2,-,TRBV4-2
TGCGCCAGCAGCTTGGTGGACAGGGGCAATTCACCCCTCCACTTT,CASSLVDRGNSPLHF,TRBJ1-6,TRBD1,-,TRBV5-1
TGTGCCAGCAGCGCCGGTCCCATGGGCACAGATACGCAGTATTTT,CASSAGPMGTDTQYF,TRBJ2-3,-,once,TRBV9